These T cell receptor beta chains were read from a single sample in a study of shared clonotypes between healthy human individuals. Generated by immunoSEQ multiplex PCR, the TCRdb table keeps only in-frame clones and is missing some. The sample has about 980,000 clones, over 60% seen once. Sequencing input: memory CD4+ T cells sorted from blood. These receptor sequences come from a man between 18 and 29 years old in good health. Each CDR3 is given with its conserved first and last residue. D genes are given only for firm matches. A row's size may be missing; if present it is once, few, many or a size class.

clone size: .; D gene: .; V gene: TRBV30; J gene: TRBJ1-5; CDR3 DNA: TGTGCCTGGAGGGGTAACCGGGGGAATCAGCCCCAGCATTTT; CDR3 protein: CAWRGNRGNQPQHF
clone size: .; D gene: TRBD2; V gene: TRBV10-1; J gene: TRBJ2-3; CDR3 DNA: TGCGCCAGCAGTGAGTGGGCTAGCGGCCTTAGCACAGATACGCAGTATTTT; CDR3 protein: CASSEWASGLSTDTQYF
clone size: few; D gene: .; V gene: TRBV11-2; J gene: TRBJ1-4; CDR3 DNA: TGTGCCAGCAGCTTAGAGAGACTTGCAACTAATGAAAAACTGTTTTTT; CDR3 protein: CASSLERLATNEKLFF
clone size: .; D gene: .; V gene: TRBV4-3; J gene: TRBJ2-3; CDR3 DNA: TGCGCCAGCAGCCAACTTGGGGCGGCAGATACGCAGTATTTT; CDR3 protein: CASSQLGAADTQYF
clone size: .; D gene: .; V gene: TRBV29-1; J gene: TRBJ1-1; CDR3 DNA: TGCAGCGTTGAAGTTGCGGGGCCGAAGAACACTGAAGCTTTCTTT; CDR3 protein: CSVEVAGPKNTEAFF
clone size: .; D gene: .; V gene: TRBV6-1; J gene: TRBJ1-6; CDR3 DNA: TGTGCCAGCAGTGAAGGGACAGTTGGAAGTTCACCCCTCCACTTT; CDR3 protein: CASSEGTVGSSPLHF
clone size: .; D gene: .; V gene: TRBV19; J gene: TRBJ1-2; CDR3 DNA: TGTGCCAGTAGTATCCTCGGCGGGGGTGTGCGCGGCTACACCTTC; CDR3 protein: CASSILGGGVRGYTF
clone size: .; D gene: .; V gene: TRBV7-2; J gene: TRBJ2-7; CDR3 DNA: TGTGCCAGCAGCCTACGCGTTGCGCCTAGCTCCTACGAGCAGTACTTC; CDR3 protein: CASSLRVAPSSYEQYF
clone size: .; D gene: TRBD2; V gene: TRBV6-1; J gene: TRBJ2-5; CDR3 DNA: TGTGCCAGCAGCTATAGCGGGAGAGAGACCCAGTACTTC; CDR3 protein: CASSYSGRETQYF
clone size: .; D gene: .; V gene: TRBV28; J gene: TRBJ1-3; CDR3 DNA: TGTGCCTCAATGACAGCCTCTGGAAACACCATATATTTT; CDR3 protein: CASMTASGNTIYF
clone size: .; D gene: .; V gene: TRBV6-5; J gene: TRBJ1-1; CDR3 DNA: TGTGCCAGCAGGCGGGACGCGAACACTGAAGCTTTCTTT; CDR3 protein: CASRRDANTEAFF
clone size: .; D gene: .; V gene: TRBV27; J gene: TRBJ2-7; CDR3 DNA: TGTGCCAGCAGTTCCCTGGGCAGAACCTACGAGCAGTACTTC; CDR3 protein: CASSSLGRTYEQYF
clone size: .; D gene: .; V gene: TRBV7-6; J gene: TRBJ1-1; CDR3 DNA: TGTGCCAGCAGCTTAGGCCCAACTTACAGGGATGAAGGTGAAGCTTTCTTT; CDR3 protein: CASSLGPTYRDEGEAFF
clone size: .; D gene: .; V gene: TRBV28; J gene: TRBJ2-4; CDR3 DNA: TGTGCCAGCGGATCTGCAAAGGGCATAATAGCCAAAAACATTCAGTACTTC; CDR3 protein: CASGSAKGIIAKNIQYF
clone size: .; D gene: .; V gene: TRBV30; J gene: TRBJ2-7; CDR3 DNA: TGTGCCTGTCTCGGGCGGAGTTCCTACGAGCAGTACTTC; CDR3 protein: CACLGRSSYEQYF
clone size: few; D gene: .; V gene: TRBV10-2; J gene: TRBJ1-5; CDR3 DNA: TGCGCCAGCACCCCACAGGGCAATCGGCCCCAGCATTTT; CDR3 protein: CASTPQGNRPQHF
clone size: .; D gene: TRBD2; V gene: TRBV5-1; J gene: TRBJ2-3; CDR3 DNA: TGCGCCAGCAGCCGGGGGACTACCACAGATACGCAGTATTTT; CDR3 protein: CASSRGTTTDTQYF
clone size: .; D gene: .; V gene: TRBV6-4; J gene: TRBJ1-2; CDR3 DNA: TGTGCCAGCAGTGACTCGATAGGGTTTTGGTATGGCTACACCTTC; CDR3 protein: CASSDSIGFWYGYTF
clone size: .; D gene: TRBD1; V gene: TRBV28; J gene: TRBJ1-2; CDR3 DNA: TGTGCCAGCAGGGTCAACAGGGGGGAAACCGCCAACTATGGCTACACCTTC; CDR3 protein: CASRVNRGETANYGYTF
clone size: .; D gene: .; V gene: TRBV27; J gene: TRBJ1-2; CDR3 DNA: TGTGCCAGCAGGGGTGGCGGGGATGGCTACACCTTC; CDR3 protein: CASRGGGDGYTF
clone size: few; D gene: TRBD1; V gene: TRBV4-1; J gene: TRBJ1-6; CDR3 DNA: TGCGCCAGCAGCCAAGCTGGGACAGGAGGTTCACCCCTCCACTTT; CDR3 protein: CASSQAGTGGSPLHF
clone size: .; D gene: .; V gene: TRBV30; J gene: TRBJ1-3; CDR3 DNA: TGTGCCACATCAGGTCGAGGAAACACCATATATTTT; CDR3 protein: CATSGRGNTIYF
clone size: .; D gene: .; V gene: TRBV2; J gene: TRBJ1-1; CDR3 DNA: TGTGCCAGCATCATCCGGCCGGGAGGAAACACTGAAGCTTTCTTT; CDR3 protein: CASIIRPGGNTEAFF
clone size: .; D gene: .; V gene: TRBV5-1; J gene: TRBJ1-4; CDR3 DNA: TGCGCCAGCAGCTTGGAAAGGGGCGAGGAAAAACTGTTTTTT; CDR3 protein: CASSLERGEEKLFF
clone size: .; D gene: TRBD1; V gene: TRBV19; J gene: TRBJ1-4; CDR3 DNA: TGTGCCAGTAGTACGACAGGGTATAATGAAAAACTGTTTTTT; CDR3 protein: CASSTTGYNEKLFF
clone size: few; D gene: .; V gene: TRBV18; J gene: TRBJ1-2; CDR3 DNA: TGTGCCAGCTCACGGGACCAGGGGGGCTACACCTTC; CDR3 protein: CASSRDQGGYTF
clone size: .; D gene: .; V gene: TRBV30; J gene: TRBJ2-2; CDR3 DNA: TGTGCCTGGACCCGATTCACCGGGGAGCTGTTTTTT; CDR3 protein: CAWTRFTGELFF
clone size: .; D gene: .; V gene: TRBV2; J gene: TRBJ1-6; CDR3 DNA: TGTGCCAGCAGTGAAGCCCAAGTCAGGGGTTCACCCCTCCACTTT; CDR3 protein: CASSEAQVRGSPLHF
clone size: .; D gene: .; V gene: TRBV10-2; J gene: TRBJ2-7; CDR3 DNA: TGCGCCAGCAGTGAGCCGAAGGGTCGCGGGTCCTACGAGCAGTACTTC; CDR3 protein: CASSEPKGRGSYEQYF
clone size: .; D gene: .; V gene: TRBV2; J gene: TRBJ2-1; CDR3 DNA: TGTGCCAGCAGTGAAGCCCAGCGGACCGTTTCAGTCTTC; CDR3 protein: CASSEAQRTVSVF
clone size: .; D gene: TRBD1; V gene: TRBV5-1; J gene: TRBJ2-1; CDR3 DNA: TGCGCCAGCAGCTTGGGGGACAGGTTCAATGAGCAGTTCTTC; CDR3 protein: CASSLGDRFNEQFF
clone size: .; D gene: .; V gene: TRBV2; J gene: TRBJ2-7; CDR3 DNA: TGTGCCAGCAGCGTCGGTGGTAGCTCCTACGAGCAGTACTTC; CDR3 protein: CASSVGGSSYEQYF
clone size: .; D gene: TRBD2; V gene: TRBV5-4; J gene: TRBJ2-1; CDR3 DNA: TGTGCCAGCAGCTGGGGGGCTAGCGGGAGGGACCTCAATGAGCAGTTCTTC; CDR3 protein: CASSWGASGRDLNEQFF
clone size: .; D gene: TRBD1; V gene: TRBV4-1; J gene: TRBJ1-2; CDR3 DNA: TGCGCCAGCAGCCAAGAGGGGACAGGGGGCTATGGCTACACCTTC; CDR3 protein: CASSQEGTGGYGYTF
clone size: few; D gene: .; V gene: TRBV18; J gene: TRBJ1-2; CDR3 DNA: TGTGCCAGCTCACCCGTCGGCTTTTCCGGGGATGGCTACACCTTC; CDR3 protein: CASSPVGFSGDGYTF
clone size: .; D gene: .; V gene: TRBV2; J gene: TRBJ1-6; CDR3 DNA: TGTGCCAGCACGGGGCAGGTCGAATCACCCCTCCACTTT; CDR3 protein: CASTGQVESPLHF
clone size: .; D gene: .; V gene: TRBV15; J gene: TRBJ2-7; CDR3 DNA: TGTGCCACCAGCAGTGTTCGTGGGGGCGAGCAGTACTTC; CDR3 protein: CATSSVRGGEQYF
clone size: .; D gene: TRBD1; V gene: TRBV7-9; J gene: TRBJ1-2; CDR3 DNA: TGTGCCAGCAGCTTAGTACAGGGGATTAACTATGGCTACACCTTC; CDR3 protein: CASSLVQGINYGYTF
clone size: .; D gene: .; V gene: TRBV6-5; J gene: TRBJ1-1; CDR3 DNA: TGTGCCAGCAGGAGAGATTCGGGGCGAACTGAAGCTTTCTTT; CDR3 protein: CASRRDSGRTEAFF
clone size: few; D gene: .; V gene: TRBV5-1; J gene: TRBJ1-1; CDR3 DNA: TGCGCCAGCAATAGGCAGGGCGGCACTGAAGCTTTCTTT; CDR3 protein: CASNRQGGTEAFF
clone size: once; D gene: .; V gene: TRBV9; J gene: TRBJ2-3; CDR3 DNA: TGTGCCAGCAGCGTGGCGGGACTGGCGCAGTATTTT; CDR3 protein: CASSVAGLAQYF